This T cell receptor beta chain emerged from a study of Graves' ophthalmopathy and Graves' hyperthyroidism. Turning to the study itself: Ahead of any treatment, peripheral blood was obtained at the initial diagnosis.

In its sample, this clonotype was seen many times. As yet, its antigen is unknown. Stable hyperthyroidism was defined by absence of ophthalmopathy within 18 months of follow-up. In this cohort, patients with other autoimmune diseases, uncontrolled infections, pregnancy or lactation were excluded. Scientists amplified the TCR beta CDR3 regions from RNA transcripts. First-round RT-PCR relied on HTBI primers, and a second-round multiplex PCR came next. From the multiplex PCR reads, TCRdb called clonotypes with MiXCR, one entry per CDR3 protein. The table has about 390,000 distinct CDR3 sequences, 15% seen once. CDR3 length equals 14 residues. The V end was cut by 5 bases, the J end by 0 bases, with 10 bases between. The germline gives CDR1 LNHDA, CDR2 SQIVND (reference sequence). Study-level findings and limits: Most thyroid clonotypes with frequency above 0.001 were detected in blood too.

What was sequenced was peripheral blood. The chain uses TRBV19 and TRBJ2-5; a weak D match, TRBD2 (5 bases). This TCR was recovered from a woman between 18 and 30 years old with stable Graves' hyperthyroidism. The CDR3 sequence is CASSPRLNQETQYF. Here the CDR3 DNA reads TGTGCCAGTAGTCCTCGACTAAACCAAGAGACCCAGTACTTC. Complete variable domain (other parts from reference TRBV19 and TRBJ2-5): DGGITQSPKYLFRKEGQNVTLSCEQNLNHDAMYWYRQDPGQGLRLIYYSQIVNDFQKGDIAEGYSVSREKKESFPLTVTSAQKNPTAFYLCASSPRLNQETQYFGPGTRLLVL.